This is a list of T cell receptor beta chains from one sample in a study of blood T cells in healthy people across ages. TCRdb re-derived calls from the 5' RACE reads in MiXCR, one entry per CDR3 protein. Among about 290,000 distinct CDR3 sequences listed, 25% to 30% were seen once. Sequenced sample: blood. These receptors were obtained from a woman aged 65 to 85 in good health. Each CDR3 is given with its conserved first and last residue. The D gene is left open where the match is weak. Expanded clones are given a class, and other clones once, few, many or no size at all.

V	D	J	size	DNA	CDR3
TRBV7-2	TRBD2	TRBJ2-2	NA	TGTGCCAGCAGCTACAGCGGGAGCACGAACACCGGGGAGCTGTTTTTT	CASSYSGSTNTGELFF
TRBV15	TRBD1	TRBJ2-1	few	TGTGCCACCAGCAGTTACTCGGGACAGGGGGTCCATGAGCAGTTCTTC	CATSSYSGQGVHEQFF
TRBV5-1	NA	TRBJ2-1	few	TGCGCCAGCAGCAGCCATAGCAGTGGCGCCTACAATGAGCAGTTCTTC	CASSSHSSGAYNEQFF
TRBV7-3	TRBD2	TRBJ2-1	NA	TGTGCCAGCAGCTTAACCCCGGGACTAGCGGGGAGGGATGAGCAGTTCTTC	CASSLTPGLAGRDEQFF
TRBV6-1	TRBD1	TRBJ1-2	NA	TGTGCCAGCAGTGAATGGGGGACAGCGAACTATGGCTACACCTTC	CASSEWGTANYGYTF
TRBV20-1	TRBD2	TRBJ2-1	NA	TGCAGTGCTCCAGCCGGACTAGCGGGAAAAAATGAGCAGTTCTTC	CSAPAGLAGKNEQFF
TRBV7-9	NA	TRBJ2-7	NA	TGTGCCAGCAGCTCTATTAAAGACGGGATGCACGACGAGCAGTACTTC	CASSSIKDGMHDEQYF
TRBV4-3	NA	TRBJ1-1	NA	TGCGCCAGCAGCCAAGATCTGGGGAGGATGAGGAACACTGAAGCTTTCTTT	CASSQDLGRMRNTEAFF
TRBV6-5	NA	TRBJ1-1	NA	TGTGCCAGCAGTCACTCAGGGGAAGCTTTCTTT	CASSHSGEAFF
TRBV7-2	NA	TRBJ1-1	NA	TGTGCCAGCAGCTTGGTGACCACTGAAGCTTTCTTT	CASSLVTTEAFF
TRBV10-3	TRBD1	TRBJ2-1	NA	TGTGCCATCAGTGTGGGGTGGTCAGGGGGAGAAAATGAGCAGTTCTTC	CAISVGWSGGENEQFF
TRBV12-3/TRBV12-4	NA	TRBJ2-1	NA	TGTGCCAGCAGTAAAACAGACAGGAACAATGAGCAGTTCTTC	CASSKTDRNNEQFF
TRBV2	TRBD1	TRBJ1-2	many	TGTGCCAGCAGTCCGGGACAGGGGAGAGGCTACACCTTC	CASSPGQGRGYTF
TRBV5-1	NA	TRBJ2-1	NA	TGCGCCAGCAGGGACGGGTGGACTGTTGTAGATGAGCAGTTCTTC	CASRDGWTVVDEQFF
TRBV28	NA	TRBJ2-2	few	TGTGCCAGCAGTTTCAGGGGAAGAGGAGGAACCGGGGAGCTGTTTTTT	CASSFRGRGGTGELFF
TRBV29-1	NA	TRBJ2-1	NA	TGCAGCGTCCAATTTAGTTACAATGAGCAGTTCTTC	CSVQFSYNEQFF
TRBV7-3	TRBD2	TRBJ2-1	NA	TGTGCCAGCGGCCCGCAAACGGGACTAGCGGGTATAAATGAGCAGTTCTTC	CASGPQTGLAGINEQFF
TRBV6-2/TRBV6-3	NA	TRBJ1-2	few	TGTGCCAGCAGTTACCGGAGAAATGGCTACACCTTC	CASSYRRNGYTF
TRBV5-1	NA	TRBJ1-4	few	TGCGCCAGCAGCCAGACACCATCAAATGAAAAACTGTTTTTT	CASSQTPSNEKLFF
TRBV6-2/TRBV6-3	TRBD1	TRBJ1-2	few	TGTGCCAGCAGTTACTCAAGGGACAGGAGTAACTATGGCTACACCTTC	CASSYSRDRSNYGYTF
TRBV7-2	NA	TRBJ2-7	NA	TGTGCCAGCAGCTTAGGTAGTGGCGGGCAATACGAGCAGTACTTC	CASSLGSGGQYEQYF
TRBV18	NA	TRBJ2-5	NA	TGTGCCAGCTCACCGGGACCGAATCAAGAGACCCAGTACTTC	CASSPGPNQETQYF
TRBV12-3/TRBV12-4	NA	TRBJ1-1	many	TGTGCCAGCAGAAAAGGGGGGCCAGGCACTGAAGCTTTCTTT	CASRKGGPGTEAFF
TRBV29-1	TRBD1	TRBJ2-3	NA	TGCAACGTTGACAGGGAAAGCACAGATACGCAGTATTTT	CNVDRESTDTQYF
TRBV20-1	TRBD1	TRBJ2-1	NA	TGCAGTACCAGGGGGCTCTACAATGAGCAGTTCTTC	CSTRGLYNEQFF
TRBV7-9	NA	TRBJ2-3	NA	TGTGCCAGCAGCTCGATAGATACGCAGTGTTTT	CASSSIDTQCF
TRBV4-1	TRBD2	TRBJ2-7	NA	TGCGCCAGCAGCCCCCCCCTAGCGGGACGATCCGAGCAGTACTTC	CASSPPLAGRSEQYF
TRBV5-1	TRBD1	TRBJ1-6	few	TGCGCCAGCTCCGAGGGACAGCCGAATTCACCCCTCCACTTT	CASSEGQPNSPLHF
TRBV7-9	TRBD1	TRBJ1-2	many	TGTGCCAGCAGCTTGGGCGCTTATCGAGACAGGGATCCTTACTATGGCTACACCTTC	CASSLGAYRDRDPYYGYTF